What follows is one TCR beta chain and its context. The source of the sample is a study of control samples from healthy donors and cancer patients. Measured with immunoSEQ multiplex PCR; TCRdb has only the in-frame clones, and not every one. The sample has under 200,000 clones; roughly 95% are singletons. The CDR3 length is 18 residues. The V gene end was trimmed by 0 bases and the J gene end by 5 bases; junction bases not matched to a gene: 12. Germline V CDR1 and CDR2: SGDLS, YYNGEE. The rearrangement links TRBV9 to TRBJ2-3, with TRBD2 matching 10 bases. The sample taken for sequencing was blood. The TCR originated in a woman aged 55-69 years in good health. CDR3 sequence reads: CASSVGLAGAEFLDTQYF. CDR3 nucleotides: TGTGCCAGCAGCGTAGGGCTAGCGGGGGCCGAATTCTTAGATACGCAGTATTTT.